This entry describes one T cell receptor (beta chain). As yet, its antigen is unknown. The V end lost 4 bases, the J end lost 0 bases, and 9 bases lay between the germline ends. Per the germline V gene, CDR1 is SGHAT and CDR2 is FQNNGV. The CDR3 loop spans 14 amino acids. The assay was immunoSEQ multiplex PCR, and TCRdb's table has in-frame clones only and misses some. The data hold some 24,000 clones, with roughly 95% observed a single time. This sample was taken from a study of B cell selection in AIRE deficiency. Findings and limits, study-wide: Shared Treg sequences were biased toward short CDR3s with few non-templated nucleotide insertions. In TCRBV usage, CDR3 length and diversity, patient Tconv and Treg cells matched healthy donors. Of 3,000 to 4,500 shared Treg TCRbeta sequences, 30% to 40% were healthy-only, around 9.3% patient-only.

The sorted conventional CD4 T cells were gated as CD4+CD127+. The TCR originated in a human donor in good health. J is TRBJ1-1 and V is TRBV11-2, with D perhaps matching TRBD1 (5 bases). The source material was CD4+CD127+ conventional T cells sorted from PBMCs. The CDR3 bases are TGTGCCAGCAGCTCCCTAGGGGTGAACACTGAAGCTTTCTTT. Translated, it gives CASSSLGVNTEAFF. The full variable domain, rest sourced from reference TRBV11-2 and TRBJ1-1, is EAGVAQSPRYKIIEKRQSVAFWCNPISGHATLYWYQQILGQGPKLLIQFQNNGVVDDSQLPKDRFSAERLKGVDSTLKIQPAKLEDSAVYLCASSSLGVNTEAFFGQGTRLTVV.